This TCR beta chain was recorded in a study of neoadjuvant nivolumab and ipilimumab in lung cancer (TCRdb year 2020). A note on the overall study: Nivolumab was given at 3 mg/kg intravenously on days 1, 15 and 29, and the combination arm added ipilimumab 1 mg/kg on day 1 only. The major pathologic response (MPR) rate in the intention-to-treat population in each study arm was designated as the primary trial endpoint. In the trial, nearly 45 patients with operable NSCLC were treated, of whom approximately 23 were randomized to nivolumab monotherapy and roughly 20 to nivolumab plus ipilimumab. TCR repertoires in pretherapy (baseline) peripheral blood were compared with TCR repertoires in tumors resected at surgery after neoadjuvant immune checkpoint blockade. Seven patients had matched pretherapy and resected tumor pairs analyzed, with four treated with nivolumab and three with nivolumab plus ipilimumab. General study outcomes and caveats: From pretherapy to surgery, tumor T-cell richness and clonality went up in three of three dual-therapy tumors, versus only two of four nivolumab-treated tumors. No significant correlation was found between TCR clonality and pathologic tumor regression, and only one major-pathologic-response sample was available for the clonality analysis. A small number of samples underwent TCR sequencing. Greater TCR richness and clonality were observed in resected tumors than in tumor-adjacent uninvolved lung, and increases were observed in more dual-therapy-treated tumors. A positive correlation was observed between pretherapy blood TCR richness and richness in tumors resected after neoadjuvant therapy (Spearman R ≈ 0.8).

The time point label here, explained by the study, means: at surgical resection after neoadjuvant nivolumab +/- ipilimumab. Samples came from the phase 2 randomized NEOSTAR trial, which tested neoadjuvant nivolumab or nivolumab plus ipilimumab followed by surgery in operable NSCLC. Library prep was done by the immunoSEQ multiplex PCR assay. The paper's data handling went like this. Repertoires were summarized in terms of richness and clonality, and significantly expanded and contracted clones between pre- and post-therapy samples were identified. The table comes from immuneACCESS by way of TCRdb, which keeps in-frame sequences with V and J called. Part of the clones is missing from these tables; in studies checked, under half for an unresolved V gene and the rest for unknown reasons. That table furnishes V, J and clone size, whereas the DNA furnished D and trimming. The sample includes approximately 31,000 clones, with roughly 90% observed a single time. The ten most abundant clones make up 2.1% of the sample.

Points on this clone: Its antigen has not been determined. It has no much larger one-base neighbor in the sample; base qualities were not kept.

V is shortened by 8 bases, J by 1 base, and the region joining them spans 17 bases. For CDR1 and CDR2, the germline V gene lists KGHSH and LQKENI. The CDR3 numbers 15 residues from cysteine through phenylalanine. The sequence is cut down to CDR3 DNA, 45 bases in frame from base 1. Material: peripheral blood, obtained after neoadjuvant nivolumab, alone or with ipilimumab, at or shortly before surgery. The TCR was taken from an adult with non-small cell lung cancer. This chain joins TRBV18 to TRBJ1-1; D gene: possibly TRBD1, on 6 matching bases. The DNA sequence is TGTGCCAGCGCCGGGATACACAGGGAGAACACTGAAGCTTTCTTT. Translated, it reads CASAGIHRENTEAFF.